Following are 3 T cell receptor beta chains from one sample sequenced in a study of blood T cell repertoires in COVID-19 (dated by TCRdb to 2018 to 2020). The library was made by the immunoSEQ multiplex PCR assay. TCRdb's version of the immuneACCESS table is confined to in-frame rearrangements and falls short of the full clone set. An unresolved V gene accounts for under half of the shortfall where checked; the remainder is of unknown origin. For this sample the table gives 350,000 to 400,000 clones, of which approximately 87% were detected only once. Of the sample, about 1.9% falls within the top ten clones. The sample taken for sequencing was PBMCs or T cells enriched from blood (not recorded which). The receptors come from a man aged 35-49 years in a cohort exposed to, infected with or recovered from COVID-19 (not recorded which).

J is TRBJ2-1 and V is TRBV2; D may be TRBD2 (6 bases). This CDR3 is 12 amino acids long. Germline V gene data show CDR1 as SNHLY and CDR2 as FYNNEI. The V gene lost 5 bases and the J gene lost 6 bases, with 8 bases spanning the gap. CDR3 sequence: CASSPGGNEQFF. CDR3 nucleotides: TGTGCCAGCAGTCCCGGGGGCAATGAGCAGTTCTTC.

This CDR3 reads CASSVTLSGQETQYF. In DNA form, the CDR3 reads TGCGCCAGCAGCGTAACCCTTAGCGGCCAAGAGACCCAGTACTTC. This sequence joins TRBV5-1 and TRBJ2-5, with D possibly being TRBD2 (6 bases). The CDR3 runs 15 residues. The V and J ends lost 4 bases and 1 base respectively, with 14 bases between them. Germline V gene sequence: CDR1 SGHRS, CDR2 YFSETQ.

This clone was seen only once. V gene TRBV19 combines with J gene TRBJ1-1; a weak D match, TRBD1 (5 bases). CDR3 length: 14 amino acids. Germline V lookup: CDR1 LNHDA, CDR2 SQIVND (reference sequence). The ends were cut back, 3 bases at V and 3 bases at J, with 11 bases in the middle. CDR3 nucleotide sequence: TGTGCCAGTAGTATGGGGCGACTTCACACTGAAGCTTTCTTT. As protein: CASSMGRLHTEAFF.